This TCR beta chain derives from a study of cytomegalovirus exposure and HLA in healthy donors. This CDR3 spans 13 amino acids. J was trimmed by 10 bases and V by 5 bases; bases with no gene match: 9. Germline lookup yields CDR1 SEHNR and CDR2 FQNEAQ (reference sequence). In the PCR, 60 Vbeta and 13 Jbeta primers were used. Assay: immunoSEQ multiplex PCR; the TCRdb copy retains only in-frame clones and omits some. The sample has about 100,000 clones; roughly three quarters are singletons. This receptor was identified in a man aged 40-50 years in good health and CMV-seronegative. The rearrangement links TRBV7-9 to TRBJ1-1, with 8 bases aligning to TRBD1. The sequencing input was PBMCs. The CDR3 sequence is CASSPANTGGAFF. The CDR3 DNA follows: TGTGCCAGCAGCCCAGCGAACACAGGGGGAGCTTTCTTT.